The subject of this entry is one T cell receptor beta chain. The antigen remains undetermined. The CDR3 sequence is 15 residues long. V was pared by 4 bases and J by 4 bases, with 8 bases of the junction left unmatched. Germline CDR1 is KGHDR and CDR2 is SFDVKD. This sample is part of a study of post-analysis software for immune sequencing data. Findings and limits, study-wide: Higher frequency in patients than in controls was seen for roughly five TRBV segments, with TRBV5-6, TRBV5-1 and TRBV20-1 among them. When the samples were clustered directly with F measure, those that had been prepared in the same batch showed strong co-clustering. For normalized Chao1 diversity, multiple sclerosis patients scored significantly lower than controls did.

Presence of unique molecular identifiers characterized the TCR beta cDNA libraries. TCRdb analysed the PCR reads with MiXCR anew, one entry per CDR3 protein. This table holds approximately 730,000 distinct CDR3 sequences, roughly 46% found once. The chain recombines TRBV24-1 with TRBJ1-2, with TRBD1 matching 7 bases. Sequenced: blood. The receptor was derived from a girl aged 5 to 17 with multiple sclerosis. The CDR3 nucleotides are TGTGCCACCAGTGACCCGAGGACAGGTGGCTATGGCTACACCTTC. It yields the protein CATSDPRTGGYGYTF.